These 18 T cell receptor beta chains were all obtained from the same sample, sequenced in a study of T cell responses to AZD1222 COVID-19 vaccine. Repertoires were generated with immunoSEQ multiplex PCR, while TCRdb's copy carries only in-frame clones and drops some. The sample yields about 78,000 clones, 75% to 95% seen once. This specimen was peripheral blood, taken 28 days after the second AZD1222 dose. These receptor sequences come from an adult who received the AZD1222 COVID-19 vaccine.

V gene TRBV6-5 combines with J gene TRBJ1-3; 8 nucleotides agree with TRBD1. The germline gives CDR1 MNHEY, CDR2 SVGAGI. V trimming: 6 bases; J trimming: 4 bases; junction bases outside the gene matches: 8. CDR3 length equals 15 residues. DNA of the CDR3: TGTGCCAGCAGCCCGAGGACAGGGACCGGAAACACCATATATTTT. Its translation is CASSPRTGTGNTIYF.

The chain recombines TRBV6-1 with TRBJ1-4; D unresolved. Looked up from germline, CDR1 is MNHNS and CDR2 is SASEGT. V gave up 2 bases and J gave up 6 bases, with 13 bases separating them. The CDR3 is 15 residues long. CDR3 DNA sequence: TGTGCCAGCAGTGAAACTAGGAGAGTTCATGAAAAACTGTTTTTT. It is translated as CASSETRRVHEKLFF.

The chain links TRBV11-1 to TRBJ2-2; tentative D call: TRBD1 (6 bases). Trimming took off 1 base at V and 9 bases at J, with 12 bases between the two ends. The CDR3 covers 14 residues. Germline V gene data show CDR1 as SGHAT and CDR2 as FQDESV (reference sequence). CDR3 amino acids: CASSLGGLPRELFF. The CDR3 DNA reads TGTGCCAGCAGCTTAGGGGGGCTTCCCCGGGAGCTGTTTTTT.

J is TRBJ1-4 and V is TRBV7-9; 10 bases are shared with TRBD1. Germline values: CDR1 SEHNR, CDR2 FQNEAQ (reference sequence). Germline trimming cut 4 bases from V and 8 bases from J; bases unmatched to any gene: 10. CDR3 length: 16 amino acids. The DNA of the CDR3 is TGTGCCAGCAGCTACGCATCCGGGACAGGGGAAGAAAAACTGTTTTTT. Translated: CASSYASGTGEEKLFF. Drawing the rest from reference TRBV7-9 and TRBJ1-4, the complete variable domain is DTGVSQNPRHKITKRGQNVTFRCDPISEHNRLYWYRQTLGQGPEFLTYFQNEAQLEKSRLLSDRFSAERPKGSFSTLEIQRTEQGDSAMYLCASSYASGTGEEKLFFGSGTQLSVL.

J is TRBJ1-6 and V is TRBV27; 7 positions agree with TRBD1. Germline V gene sequence: CDR1 MNHEY, CDR2 SMNVEV (reference sequence). The CDR3 runs to 17 residues. V lost 0 bases and J lost 10; bases outside the gene matches: 12. The CDR3 DNA reads TGTGCCAGCAGTTTATCGTGGAGACAGGGACGGAGGTCACCCCTCCACTTT. Translated, it gives CASSLSWRQGRRSPLHF.

In the case of this clone: An end of the junction does not agree with germline; a read error may underlie this. The chain carries TRBV4-3 and TRBJ1-2; possible D gene TRBD1, 5 bases. The CDR3 is 16 residues long. Germline CDR1 reads LGHNA; CDR2 reads YSLEER. CDR3: CASSQDLGGRLYGCTF. The CDR3 DNA is TGCGCCAGCAGCCAAGATCTGGGGGGGAGGCTCTATGGCTGCACCTTC.

This clone occurred once. The V call is TRBV19, the J call TRBJ1-2; D is uncertain. CDR1 is LNHDA, CDR2 SQIVND, per germline (reference sequence). V lost 6 bases and J 6 bases, leaving 17 bases between the germline ends. The CDR3 consists of 14 residues. CDR3 nucleotides: TGTGCCAGTAGCATCGGTCCGCCCTCTCATGGCTACACCTTC. Encoded protein: CASSIGPPSHGYTF.

The V call is TRBV5-6, the J call TRBJ1-2; D gene unclear. Looked up from germline, CDR1 is SGHDT and CDR2 is YYEEEE. CDR3 length: 11 amino acids. Trimming removed 1 base from V and 13 bases from J, with 11 bases in between. CDR3 DNA: TGTGCCAGCAGCTTGATCGGAATTCCCACCTTC. This encodes CASSLIGIPTF.

The chain recombines TRBV3-1 (or the pseudogene TRBV3-2) with TRBJ2-2; D ambiguous. The CDR3 is made up of 16 amino acids. Looked up from germline, CDR1 is LGHDT and CDR2 is YNNKEL (reference sequence). The ends were cut back, 0 bases at V and 5 bases at J, with 13 bases in the middle. CDR3: CASSQDPGPLTGELFF. The CDR3 DNA follows: TGTGCCAGCAGCCAAGACCCAGGTCCGCTGACCGGGGAGCTGTTTTTT.

This sequence joins TRBV3-1 (or the pseudogene TRBV3-2) and TRBJ2-7; 7 bases agree with TRBD1. The V segment lost 4 bases and the J segment 1 base; nucleotides outside the gene matches: 10. CDR1 and CDR2 (germline): LGHDT, YNNKEL (reference sequence). The length of the CDR3 is 16 residues. The CDR3 here is CASSPRQGPFSYEQYF. CDR3 nucleotides: TGTGCCAGCAGCCCCCGACAGGGTCCCTTTTCCTACGAGCAGTACTTC.

This clone occurred a few times. This CDR3 is also generated by other DNA sequences in the sample. The rearrangement joins TRBV12-3 or TRBV12-4 to TRBJ2-5; unclear D gene. V was clipped by 3 bases and J by 4 bases, with 3 bases between them. The CDR3 length is 11 residues. CDR3 in amino acids: CASSFGETQYF. The CDR3 DNA sequence: TGTGCCAGCAGTTTTGGAGAGACCCAGTACTTC.

The rearrangement joins TRBV21-1 to TRBJ1-5; the listed D gene, TRBD1, was not tested against the DNA. TRBV21-1 is shown as a pseudogene. CDR3 length: 15 amino acids. This CDR3 reads CASSNGSRGNQPQHF. In DNA, the CDR3 is TGTGCCAGCAGCAATGGGTCCAGGGGCAATCAGCCCCAGCATTTT.

The CDR3 nucleotides are TGTGCCAGCAGCTTGTTACTTCTAGCGGGTAACTCCTACAATGAGCAGTTCTTC. Protein product: CASSLLLLAGNSYNEQFF. This chain joins TRBV5-4 and TRBJ2-1; 8 bases line up with TRBD2. CDR3 length equals 18 residues. V dropped 1 base and J dropped 0; count of bases not matched to a gene: 9. Per the germline V gene, CDR1 is SGHNT and CDR2 is YYREEE (reference sequence).

V and J are TRBV11-3 and TRBJ2-7, with TRBD1 as a possible D gene (6 bases). The CDR3 totals 13 residues. CDR1 is SGHNT, CDR2 YENEEA, per germline. V lost 5 bases and J lost 4, with 12 bases in between. The CDR3 reads CASSQGTRYEQYF. The CDR3 bases are TGTGCCAGCAGCCAAGGGACACGGTACGAGCAGTACTTC.

V is TRBV7-2 and J is TRBJ2-3; tentatively, D is TRBD2 (6 bases). This CDR3 spans 17 amino acids. V was shortened by 4 bases and J by 2 bases, with 19 bases between the two germline ends. Germline values: CDR1 SGHTA, CDR2 FQGNSA. The CDR3 region is CASSSLGTGEVTDTQYF. CDR3 nucleotide sequence: TGTGCCAGCAGCTCCCTCGGAACGGGAGAAGTCACAGATACGCAGTATTTT.

In this sample, this clone turned up a few times. The V and J genes are TRBV7-8 and TRBJ1-4, with 7 positions matching TRBD1. The V segment lost 3 bases and the J segment 8 bases; nucleotides outside the gene matches: 12. The germline V gene has CDR1 SGHVS and CDR2 FQNEAQ. The CDR3 runs to 16 residues. CDR3 nucleotides: TGTGCCAGCAGCTTGCGGCCTAGGGGGCGCCGGGAAAAACTGTTTTTT. Its translation: CASSLRPRGRREKLFF.

In this sample, this clone turned up once. V usage is TRBV30 and J usage is TRBJ1-6, with 10 positions matching TRBD1. With V trimmed by 3 bases and J by 0 bases, 5 bases remained unmatched. The CDR3 consists of 17 residues. The germline V gene has CDR1 GTSNPN and CDR2 SVGIG (reference sequence). CDR3 DNA: TGTGCCTGGAGCCCGGGACAGGGGAGCTCCTATAATTCACCCCTCCACTTT. Translating gives CAWSPGQGSSYNSPLHF.

The chain employs TRBV5-1 and TRBJ1-3, with D perhaps TRBD1 (5 bases). This CDR3 region has 14 residues. V was shortened by 6 bases and J by 4 bases, with 14 bases between the two germline ends. CDR1 is SGHRS and CDR2 is YFSETQ in the germline V gene. CDR3 DNA: TGCGCCAGCACTGCAGGGCAGCCCGGAAACACCATATATTTT. This sequence encodes CASTAGQPGNTIYF.